This T cell receptor (beta chain) was sequenced in a study of T cells of healthy individuals. This clonotype came up a few times. Trimming took off 6 bases at V and 4 bases at J, with 18 bases between the two ends. The CDR3 sequence is 14 residues long. Germline V gene data show CDR1 as SQVTM and CDR2 as ANQGSEA. TCRdb passed the 5' RACE reads through MiXCR, listing each CDR3 protein once. The data contain 53,000 or so distinct CDR3 sequences, under 15% of them seen just once; the ten biggest clones take up about 16%. The chain joins TRBV29-1 to TRBJ1-1, with a weak D call TRBD1 (6 bases). This TCR derives from a human donor in good health. The CDR3 coding sequence is TGCAGCGTACCCGTAGGAGGAGGGGGCACTGAAGCTTTCTTT. Residues: CSVPVGGGGTEAFF.